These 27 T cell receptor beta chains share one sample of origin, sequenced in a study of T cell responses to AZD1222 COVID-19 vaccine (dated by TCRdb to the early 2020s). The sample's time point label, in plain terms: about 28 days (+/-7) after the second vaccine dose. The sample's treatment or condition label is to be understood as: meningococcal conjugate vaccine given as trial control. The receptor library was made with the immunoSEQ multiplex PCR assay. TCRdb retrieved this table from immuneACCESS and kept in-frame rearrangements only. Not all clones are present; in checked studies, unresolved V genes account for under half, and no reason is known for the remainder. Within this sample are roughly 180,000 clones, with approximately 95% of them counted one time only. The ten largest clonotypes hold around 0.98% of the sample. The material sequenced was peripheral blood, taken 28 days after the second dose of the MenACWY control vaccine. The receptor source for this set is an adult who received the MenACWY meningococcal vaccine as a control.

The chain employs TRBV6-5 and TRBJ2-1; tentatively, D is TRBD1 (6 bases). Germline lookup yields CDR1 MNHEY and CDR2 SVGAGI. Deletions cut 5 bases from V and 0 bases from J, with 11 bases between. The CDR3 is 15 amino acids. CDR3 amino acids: CASSTDSSSYNEQFF. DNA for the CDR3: TGTGCCAGCAGTACGGACAGCAGCTCCTACAATGAGCAGTTCTTC.

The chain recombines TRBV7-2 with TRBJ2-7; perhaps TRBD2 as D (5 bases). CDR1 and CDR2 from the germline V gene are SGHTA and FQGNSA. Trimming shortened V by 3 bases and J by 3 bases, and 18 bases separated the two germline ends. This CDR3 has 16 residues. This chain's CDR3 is CASSLLLEAGLYEQYF. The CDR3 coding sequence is TGTGCCAGCAGCTTGCTATTGGAGGCGGGCCTCTACGAGCAGTACTTC.

In nucleotides, the CDR3 is TGTGCCAGCAGCACCGGGGCCTCCGGAGGGACTGAAGCTTTCTTT. Protein: CASSTGASGGTEAFF. The V and J genes are TRBV5-5 and TRBJ1-1, with D perhaps TRBD1 (5 bases). The V end was cut by 4 bases, the J end by 5 bases, with 18 bases between. The CDR3 runs to 15 residues. Germline CDR1 SGHKS, CDR2 YYEKEE (reference sequence). Based on the CDR3 plus reference TRBV5-5 and TRBJ1-1, the full variable domain is DAGVTQSPTHLIKTRGQQVTLRCSPISGHKSVSWYQQVLGQGPQFIFQYYEKEERGRGNFPDRFSARQFPNYSSELNVNALLLGDSALYLCASSTGASGGTEAFFGQGTRLTVV.

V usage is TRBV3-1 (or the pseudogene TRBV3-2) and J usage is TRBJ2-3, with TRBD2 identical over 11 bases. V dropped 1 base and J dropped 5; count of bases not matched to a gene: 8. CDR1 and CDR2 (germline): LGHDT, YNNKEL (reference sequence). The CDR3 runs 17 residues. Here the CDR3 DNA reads TGTGCCAGCAGCCAAGGCGCATATAGCGGGGGGGGAGATACGCAGTATTTT. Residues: CASSQGAYSGGGDTQYF.

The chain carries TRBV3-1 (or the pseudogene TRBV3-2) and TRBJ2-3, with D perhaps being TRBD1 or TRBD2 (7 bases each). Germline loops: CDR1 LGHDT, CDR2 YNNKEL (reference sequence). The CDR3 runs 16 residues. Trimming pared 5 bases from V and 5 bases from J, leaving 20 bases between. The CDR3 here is CASSFVRGGKGDTQYF. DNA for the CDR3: TGTGCCAGCAGCTTTGTCAGGGGGGGAAAGGGAGATACGCAGTATTTT.

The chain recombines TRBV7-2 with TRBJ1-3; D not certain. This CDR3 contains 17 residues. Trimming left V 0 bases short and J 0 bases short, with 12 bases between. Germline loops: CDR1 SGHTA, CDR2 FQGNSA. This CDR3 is CASSLARTHSSGNTIYF. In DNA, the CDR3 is TGTGCCAGCAGCTTAGCGCGGACTCACAGCTCTGGAAACACCATATATTTT.

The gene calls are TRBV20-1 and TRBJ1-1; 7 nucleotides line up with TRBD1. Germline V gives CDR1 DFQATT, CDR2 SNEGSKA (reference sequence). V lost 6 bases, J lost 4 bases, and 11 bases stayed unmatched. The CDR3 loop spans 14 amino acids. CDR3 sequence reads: CSASPLTGITEAFF. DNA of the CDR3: TGCAGTGCCAGTCCCCTGACAGGGATCACTGAAGCTTTCTTT.

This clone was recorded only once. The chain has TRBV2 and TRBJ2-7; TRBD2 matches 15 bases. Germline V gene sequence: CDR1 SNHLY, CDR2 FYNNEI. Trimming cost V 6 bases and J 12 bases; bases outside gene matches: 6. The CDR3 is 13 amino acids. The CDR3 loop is CASSLEGLAGGYF. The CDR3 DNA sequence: TGTGCCAGCAGCCTAGAGGGACTAGCGGGGGGGTACTTC.

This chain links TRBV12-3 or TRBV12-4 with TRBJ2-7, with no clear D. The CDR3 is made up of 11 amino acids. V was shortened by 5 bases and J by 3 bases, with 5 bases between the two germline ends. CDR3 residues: CASSPYYEQYF. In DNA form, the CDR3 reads TGTGCCAGCAGTCCTTACTACGAGCAGTACTTC.

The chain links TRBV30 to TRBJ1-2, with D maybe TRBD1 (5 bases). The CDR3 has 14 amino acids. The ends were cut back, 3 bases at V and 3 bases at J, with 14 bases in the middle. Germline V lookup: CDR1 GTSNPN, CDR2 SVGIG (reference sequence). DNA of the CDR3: TGTGCCTGGAGCACCGGGACGGAAGACTATGGCTACACCTTC. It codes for CAWSTGTEDYGYTF.

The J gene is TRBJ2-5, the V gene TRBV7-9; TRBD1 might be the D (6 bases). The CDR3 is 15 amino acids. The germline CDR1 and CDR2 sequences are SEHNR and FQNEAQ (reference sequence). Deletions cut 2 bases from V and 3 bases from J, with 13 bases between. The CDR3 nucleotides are TGTGCCAGCAGCTTATCTGGACAGATAAAAGAGACCCAGTACTTC. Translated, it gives CASSLSGQIKETQYF.

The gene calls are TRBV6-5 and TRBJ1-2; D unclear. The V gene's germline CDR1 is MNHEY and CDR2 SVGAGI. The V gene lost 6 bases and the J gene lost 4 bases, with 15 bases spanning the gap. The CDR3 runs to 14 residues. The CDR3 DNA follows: TGTGCCAGCAGCCGCACGGACGGCTCCTATGGCTACACCTTC. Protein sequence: CASSRTDGSYGYTF.

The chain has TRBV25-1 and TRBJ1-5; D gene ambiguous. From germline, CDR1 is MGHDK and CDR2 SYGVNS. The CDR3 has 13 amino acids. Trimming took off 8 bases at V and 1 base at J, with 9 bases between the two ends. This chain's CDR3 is CASSDGSNQPQHF. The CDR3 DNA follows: TGTGCCAGCTCGGACGGAAGCAATCAGCCCCAGCATTTT.

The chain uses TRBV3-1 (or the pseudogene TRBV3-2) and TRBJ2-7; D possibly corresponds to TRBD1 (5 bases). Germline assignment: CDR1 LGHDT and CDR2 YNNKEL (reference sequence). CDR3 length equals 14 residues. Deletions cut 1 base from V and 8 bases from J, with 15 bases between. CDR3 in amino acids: CASSQVDRTTKQYF. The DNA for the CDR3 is TGTGCCAGCAGCCAAGTTGACAGAACTACGAAGCAGTACTTC.

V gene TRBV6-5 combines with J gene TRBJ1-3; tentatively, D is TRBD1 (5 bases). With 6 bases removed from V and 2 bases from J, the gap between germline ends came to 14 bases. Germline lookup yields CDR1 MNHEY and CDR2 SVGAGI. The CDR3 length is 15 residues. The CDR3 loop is CASRVGRGTGNTIYF. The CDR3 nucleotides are TGTGCCAGCAGGGTCGGAAGGGGAACTGGAAACACCATATATTTT.

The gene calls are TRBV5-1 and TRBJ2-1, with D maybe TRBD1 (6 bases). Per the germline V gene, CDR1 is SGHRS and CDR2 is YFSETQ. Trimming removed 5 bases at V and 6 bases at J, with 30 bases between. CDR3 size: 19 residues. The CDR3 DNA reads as TGCGCCAGCAGTAAGCGGCAGGGGCCCTATCTGGGCCCCACCAATGAGCAGTTCTTC. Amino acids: CASSKRQGPYLGPTNEQFF.

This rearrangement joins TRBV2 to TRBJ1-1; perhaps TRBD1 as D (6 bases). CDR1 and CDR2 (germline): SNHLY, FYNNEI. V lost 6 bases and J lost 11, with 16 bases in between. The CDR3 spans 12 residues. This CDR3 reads CASRYRELRAFF. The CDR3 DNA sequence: TGTGCCAGCAGGTACAGGGAATTGCGTGCTTTCTTT.

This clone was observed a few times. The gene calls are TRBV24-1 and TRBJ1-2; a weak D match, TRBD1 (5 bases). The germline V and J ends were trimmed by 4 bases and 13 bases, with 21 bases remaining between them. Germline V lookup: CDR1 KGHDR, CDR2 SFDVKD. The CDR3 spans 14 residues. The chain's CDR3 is CATSDALSQGGFTF. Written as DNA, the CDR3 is TGTGCCACCAGTGACGCTCTTAGTCAGGGTGGTTTCACCTTC.

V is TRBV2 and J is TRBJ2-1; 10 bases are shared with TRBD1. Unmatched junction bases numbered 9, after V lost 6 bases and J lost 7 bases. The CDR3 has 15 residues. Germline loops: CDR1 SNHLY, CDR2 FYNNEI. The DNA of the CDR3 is TGTGCCAGCAGATGGGGTGGGACAGGGGCGAATGAGCAGTTCTTC. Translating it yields CASRWGGTGANEQFF.

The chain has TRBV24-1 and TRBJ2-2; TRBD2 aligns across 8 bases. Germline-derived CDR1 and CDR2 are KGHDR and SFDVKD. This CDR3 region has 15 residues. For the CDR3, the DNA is TGTATGGGCCCGAGGGGCGGGGGGCGGTCCGGGGAGCTGTTTTTT. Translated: CMGPRGGGRSGELFF.

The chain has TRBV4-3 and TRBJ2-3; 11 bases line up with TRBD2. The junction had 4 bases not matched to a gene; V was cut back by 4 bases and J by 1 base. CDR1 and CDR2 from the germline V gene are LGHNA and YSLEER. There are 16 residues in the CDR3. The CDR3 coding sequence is TGCGCCAGCAGCCGTCAACTAGCGGGGGGCACAGATACGCAGTATTTT. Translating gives CASSRQLAGGTDTQYF.

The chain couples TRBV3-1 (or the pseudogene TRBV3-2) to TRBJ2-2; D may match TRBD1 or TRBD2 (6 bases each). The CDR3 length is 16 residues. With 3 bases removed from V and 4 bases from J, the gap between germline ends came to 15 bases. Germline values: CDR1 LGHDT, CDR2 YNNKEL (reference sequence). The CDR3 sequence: CASSQIRGPTTGELFF. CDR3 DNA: TGTGCCAGCAGCCAGATCCGGGGGCCGACCACCGGGGAGCTGTTTTTT.

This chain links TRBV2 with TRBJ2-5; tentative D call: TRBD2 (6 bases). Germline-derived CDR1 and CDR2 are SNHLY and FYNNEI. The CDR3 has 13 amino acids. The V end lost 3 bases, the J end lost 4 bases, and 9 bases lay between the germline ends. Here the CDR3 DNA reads TGTGCCAGCAGTGATGGGGGGACAGAGACCCAGTACTTC. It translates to CASSDGGTETQYF.

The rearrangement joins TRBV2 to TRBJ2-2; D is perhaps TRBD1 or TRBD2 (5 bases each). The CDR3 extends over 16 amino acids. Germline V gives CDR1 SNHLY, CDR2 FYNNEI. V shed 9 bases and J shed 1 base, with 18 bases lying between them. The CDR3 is CASFRDPPGNTGELFF. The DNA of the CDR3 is TGTGCCAGTTTCCGGGACCCACCAGGGAACACCGGGGAGCTGTTTTTT.

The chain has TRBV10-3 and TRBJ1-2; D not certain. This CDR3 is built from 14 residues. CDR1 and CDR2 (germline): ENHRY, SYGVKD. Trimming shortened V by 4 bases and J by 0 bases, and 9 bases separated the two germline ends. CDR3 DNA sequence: TGTGCCATCAGTGTACAGAGATCTAACTATGGCTACACCTTC. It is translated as CAISVQRSNYGYTF.

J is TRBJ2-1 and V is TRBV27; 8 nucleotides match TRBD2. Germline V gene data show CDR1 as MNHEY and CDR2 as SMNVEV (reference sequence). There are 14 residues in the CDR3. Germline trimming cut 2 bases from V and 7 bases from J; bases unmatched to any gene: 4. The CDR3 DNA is TGTGCCAGCAGTTTAGCGGGGGGCTTGAATGAGCAGTTCTTC. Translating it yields CASSLAGGLNEQFF.

The CDR3 protein is CASSQDNRQDSNQPQHF. In nucleotides, the CDR3 is TGCGCCAGCAGCCAAGATAACCGCCAGGATAGCAATCAGCCCCAGCATTTT. The chain carries TRBV4-3 and TRBJ1-5; no clear D. V dropped 0 bases and J dropped 0 bases, with 12 bases sitting between them. This CDR3 spans 17 amino acids. Germline CDR1 and CDR2: LGHNA and YSLEER.